Listed here are 27 T cell receptor beta chains from one sample, sequenced in a study of T cell changes during pregnancy in multiple sclerosis. TCRdb's copy holds only in-frame clones and misses some; the assay was immunoSEQ multiplex PCR. The data contain tens of thousands of clones, roughly 93% of them singletons. The sequences come from peripheral blood, collected after pregnancy. Receptors were obtained from a female donor with multiple sclerosis, enrolled in a pregnancy study.

Notes on this clone: Other DNA sequences in the same sample also yield this CDR3. The chain employs TRBV6-4 and TRBJ2-1; 13 bases align to TRBD2. The CDR3 length is 15 residues. V trimming: 6 bases; J trimming: 5 bases; junction bases outside the gene matches: 4. Germline assignment: CDR1 MRHNA and CDR2 SNTAGT. The DNA of the CDR3 is TGTGCCAGCAGCCCCGGGACTAGCGGGAACAATGAGCAGTTCTTC. Translated: CASSPGTSGNNEQFF.

V usage is TRBV9 and J usage is TRBJ2-1; 10 bases match TRBD2. The CDR3 extends over 15 amino acids. V was clipped by 2 bases and J by 5 bases; unmatched bases: 4. Germline CDR1 is SGDLS and CDR2 is YYNGEE. CDR3 residues: CASSVSGGQHNEQFF. As DNA, the CDR3 is TGTGCCAGCAGCGTTAGCGGGGGGCAGCACAATGAGCAGTTCTTC.

V usage is TRBV14 and J usage is TRBJ2-5; D uncertain. The V end was cut by 0 bases, the J end by 9 bases, with 14 bases between. The CDR3 spans 14 residues. Germline CDR1 reads SGHDN; CDR2 reads FVKESK. This chain's CDR3 is CASSQETPVMAQYF. In DNA, the CDR3 is TGTGCCAGCAGCCAAGAGACACCCGTGATGGCCCAGTACTTC.

The rearrangement joins TRBV4-3 to TRBJ2-3; no firm D call. Germline V gene lookup returns CDR1 LGHNA and CDR2 YSLEER. Trimming shortened V by 0 bases and J by 7 bases, and 14 bases separated the two germline ends. The length of the CDR3 is 15 residues. The CDR3 reads CASSQEGPGLNTQYF. CDR3 sequence (DNA): TGCGCCAGCAGCCAAGAAGGTCCAGGTTTGAATACGCAGTATTTT.

This chain joins TRBV6-6 and TRBJ2-7; possibly TRBD2 for D (6 bases). Deletions cut 2 bases from V and 3 bases from J, with 8 bases between. CDR3 length: 13 amino acids. Germline loops: CDR1 MNHNY, CDR2 SVGAGI (reference sequence). As DNA, the CDR3 is TGTGCCAGCAGTTACAGGGAGGACTACGAGCAGTACTTC. The encoded protein is CASSYREDYEQYF.

The chain combines TRBV9 with TRBJ2-3; D possibly corresponds to TRBD2 (5 bases). The V end lost 4 bases, the J end lost 2 bases, and 20 bases lay between the germline ends. The V gene's germline CDR1 is SGDLS and CDR2 YYNGEE. This CDR3 spans 17 amino acids. As DNA, the CDR3 is TGTGCCAGCAGCCCCCGATGGGCGGGCCAGCTCACAGATACGCAGTATTTT. Protein: CASSPRWAGQLTDTQYF.

V and J are TRBV27 and TRBJ2-7; D might be TRBD2 (5 bases). Germline V gene data show CDR1 as MNHEY and CDR2 as SMNVEV (reference sequence). Between the trimmed V and J ends, which lost 2 bases and 5 bases, there was a span of 7 bases. This CDR3 is 12 amino acids long. The CDR3 DNA follows: TGTGCCAGCAGTTTACCTAGCAACGAGCAGTACTTC. As protein: CASSLPSNEQYF.

The chain has TRBV18 and TRBJ2-5; possible D gene TRBD2, 5 bases. This CDR3 contains 12 residues. Germline V gene data show CDR1 as KGHSH and CDR2 as LQKENI. Deletions cut 6 bases from V and 6 bases from J, with 11 bases between. CDR3 nucleotide sequence: TGTGCCAGCTCCGTGGAGGAAAAGACCCAGTACTTC. Translation: CASSVEEKTQYF.

For the CDR3, the DNA is TGTGCCAGTACGGATAGATCCAGGGACACTGAAGCTTTCTTT. Protein: CASTDRSRDTEAFF. This chain uses TRBV19 with TRBJ1-1; D possibly corresponds to TRBD1 (5 bases). CDR3 length: 14 amino acids. The V gene's germline CDR1 is LNHDA and CDR2 SQIVND (reference sequence). The V end was cut by 7 bases, the J end by 3 bases, with 15 bases between.

The chain uses TRBV9 and TRBJ2-3, with TRBD1 matching over 7 bases. V trimming: 2 bases; J trimming: 2 bases; junction bases outside the gene matches: 5. CDR1 is SGDLS, CDR2 YYNGEE, per germline. The CDR3 sequence is 15 residues long. The CDR3 spells CASSVTQGSTDTQYF. The CDR3 nucleotides read TGTGCCAGCAGCGTTACACAGGGGTCCACAGATACGCAGTATTTT.

The chain recombines TRBV6-1 with TRBJ1-1, with D uncertain. CDR1 and CDR2 from the germline V gene are MNHNS and SASEGT. This CDR3 is 15 amino acids long. Trimming pared 1 base from V and 0 bases from J, leaving 9 bases between. The CDR3 coding sequence is TGTGCCAGCAGTGAAGTGAGGGAGATGAACACTGAAGCTTTCTTT. Translation gives CASSEVREMNTEAFF.

This clone was found once. The chain employs TRBV11-2 and TRBJ2-7; D gene ambiguous. Per the germline V gene, CDR1 is SGHAT and CDR2 is FQNNGV. The CDR3 totals 13 residues. Trimming shortened V by 5 bases and J by 5 bases, and 13 bases separated the two germline ends. The chain's CDR3 is CASSVVGRDEQYF. The CDR3 DNA sequence: TGTGCCAGCAGCGTTGTTGGTCGAGACGAGCAGTACTTC.

The chain is built from TRBV15 and TRBJ2-3; 7 bases are a match to TRBD1. Germline trimming cut 0 bases from V and 0 bases from J; bases unmatched to any gene: 12. CDR1 is LNHNV and CDR2 is YYDKDF in the germline V gene (reference sequence). This CDR3 comprises 19 residues. CDR3 in amino acids: CATSRDRIDRVGSTDTQYF. CDR3 nucleotides: TGTGCCACCAGCAGAGATCGGATAGACAGGGTGGGAAGCACAGATACGCAGTATTTT.

J is TRBJ2-5 and V is TRBV6-5, with TRBD2 matching 10 bases. The V and J ends lost 5 bases and 4 bases, in that order; junction bases with no gene match: 7. CDR1 and CDR2 (germline): MNHEY, SVGAGI. The CDR3 totals 15 residues. CDR3 nucleotide sequence: TGTGCCAGCAGTAGTAGCGGGAGGACCACAGAGACCCAGTACTTC. Amino acid sequence: CASSSSGRTTETQYF.

CDR3: CASSFGTVFGDGGTNYGYTF. The CDR3 nucleotides are TGTGCCAGCAGTTTCGGGACAGTTTTCGGTGATGGGGGGACTAACTATGGCTACACCTTC. The chain joins TRBV28 to TRBJ1-2, with 7 nucleotides matching TRBD1. This CDR3 region has 20 residues. Per germline, CDR1 MDHEN and CDR2 SYDVKM. V was pared by 3 bases and J by 0 bases, with 19 bases of the junction left unmatched.

The V call is TRBV7-9, the J call TRBJ2-5; TRBD2 is a possible D gene (6 bases). Per the germline V gene, CDR1 is SEHNR and CDR2 is FQNEAQ (reference sequence). Deletions cut 5 bases from V and 1 base from J, with 11 bases between. This CDR3 has 14 residues. Here the CDR3 reads CASSPGGRQETQYF. The CDR3 nucleotides read TGTGCCAGCAGCCCAGGAGGGCGCCAAGAGACCCAGTACTTC.

The chain links TRBV18 to TRBJ1-1; 8 bases match TRBD1. After removal of 2 bases from V and 5 bases from J, the junction contained 7 bases not matched to a gene. Germline assignment: CDR1 KGHSH and CDR2 LQKENI. The CDR3 spans 15 residues. CDR3 sequence reads: CASSPDQGARTEAFF. CDR3 nucleotides: TGTGCCAGCTCACCAGATCAGGGGGCGCGAACTGAAGCTTTCTTT.

V is TRBV25-1 and J is TRBJ2-1, with TRBD2 matching over 10 bases. V shed 1 base, J shed 0 bases, and the junction held 3 bases outside the gene matches. Germline CDR1 reads MGHDK; CDR2 reads SYGVNS. The CDR3 runs 17 residues. CDR3 sequence (DNA): TGTGCCAGCAGTGAATTCCCTAGCGGGAGCTCCTACAATGAGCAGTTCTTC. Amino acid sequence: CASSEFPSGSSYNEQFF.

The V gene is TRBV18, the J gene TRBJ2-5; D may be TRBD2 (5 bases). This CDR3 contains 14 residues. Germline V gene data show CDR1 as KGHSH and CDR2 as LQKENI. Trimming shortened V by 3 bases and J by 2 bases, and 10 bases separated the two germline ends. CDR3 DNA: TGTGCCAGCTCACCGCTAGCCAATCAAGAGACCCAGTACTTC. Translation: CASSPLANQETQYF. The variable domain in full, completed from reference TRBV18 and TRBJ2-5, reads NAGVMQNPRHLVRRRGQEARLRCSPMKGHSHVYWYRQLPEEGLKFMVYLQKENIIDESGMPKERFSAEFPKEGPSILRIQQVVRGDSAAYFCASSPLANQETQYFGPGTRLLVL.

The chain carries TRBV4-2 and TRBJ1-2, with a weak D call TRBD1 (6 bases). This CDR3 has 15 residues. V dropped 4 bases and J dropped 2 bases, with 14 bases sitting between them. Germline-derived CDR1 and CDR2 are LGHNA and YNFKEQ. The CDR3 DNA reads as TGTGCCAGCAGCCCCCGGAACAGGGCCAACTATGGCTACACCTTC. As protein: CASSPRNRANYGYTF.

The rearrangement joins TRBV7-3 to TRBJ2-5, with 7 bases that match TRBD2. The CDR3 consists of 13 residues. The germline gives CDR1 SGHTA, CDR2 FQGTGA. J was trimmed by 2 bases and V by 9 bases; bases with no gene match: 6. CDR3 sequence: CARNLAVQETQYF. Here the CDR3 DNA reads TGTGCCAGGAACCTAGCGGTTCAAGAGACCCAGTACTTC.

The CDR3 DNA sequence: TGTGCCAGCAGCCCGGGACTAGCGGGAGTAGTGGAGCAGTACTTC. This codes for CASSPGLAGVVEQYF. The chain recombines TRBV7-2 with TRBJ2-7, with 14 bases aligning to TRBD2. V shed 5 bases, J shed 7 bases, and the junction held 7 bases outside the gene matches. CDR1 SGHTA and CDR2 FQGNSA come from the germline V gene. This CDR3 spans 15 amino acids.

The chain uses TRBV25-1 and TRBJ1-3; D unclear. This CDR3 contains 13 residues. Germline V lookup: CDR1 MGHDK, CDR2 SYGVNS. The V and J ends lost 4 bases and 3 bases respectively, with 7 bases between them. This chain's CDR3 is CASSGTGGNTIYF. The CDR3 DNA sequence: TGTGCCAGCAGTGGAACGGGTGGAAACACCATATATTTT. Variable domain in full (rest from reference TRBV25-1 and TRBJ1-3): EADIYQTPRYLVIGTGKKITLECSQTMGHDKMYWYQQDPGMELHLIHYSYGVNSTEKGDLSSESTVSRIRTEHFPLTLESARPSHTSQYLCASSGTGGNTIYFGEGSWLTVV.

In this sample, this clone turned up a few times. This chain uses TRBV5-4 with TRBJ1-1; D is ambiguous. The CDR3 consists of 13 residues. Trimming removed 2 bases from V and 6 bases from J, with 11 bases in between. Germline CDR1 and CDR2: SGHNT and YYREEE (reference sequence). CDR3 in amino acids: CASSLEVIAEAFF. DNA for the CDR3: TGTGCCAGCAGCTTAGAGGTAATTGCTGAAGCTTTCTTT.

The chain links TRBV21-1 to TRBJ2-1; the DNA was not used to check the table's D call, TRBD2. TRBV21-1 is reported as a pseudogene. This CDR3 spans 18 amino acids. The CDR3 is CASSQVGTSGTNYNEQFF. CDR3 coding DNA: TGTGCCAGCAGCCAGGTTGGGACTAGCGGGACCAACTACAATGAGCAGTTCTTC.

The chain combines TRBV6-6 with TRBJ2-7, with a weak D call TRBD1 (6 bases). Per the germline V gene, CDR1 is MNHNY and CDR2 is SVGAGI (reference sequence). CDR3 size: 12 residues. V was shortened by 8 bases and J by 2 bases, with 10 bases between the two germline ends. The CDR3 spells CASGTLPYEQYF. The CDR3, as DNA: TGTGCCAGCGGGACACTCCCCTACGAGCAGTACTTC.

The chain uses TRBV25-1 and TRBJ2-1, with 9 bases fitting TRBD2. CDR1 is MGHDK, CDR2 SYGVNS, per germline. The CDR3 is 15 residues long. V was pared by 6 bases and J by 5 bases, with 8 bases of the junction left unmatched. The CDR3 sequence: CASSPRTSANNEQFF. The CDR3 region has the DNA TGTGCCAGCAGCCCTAGGACTAGCGCCAACAATGAGCAGTTCTTC.